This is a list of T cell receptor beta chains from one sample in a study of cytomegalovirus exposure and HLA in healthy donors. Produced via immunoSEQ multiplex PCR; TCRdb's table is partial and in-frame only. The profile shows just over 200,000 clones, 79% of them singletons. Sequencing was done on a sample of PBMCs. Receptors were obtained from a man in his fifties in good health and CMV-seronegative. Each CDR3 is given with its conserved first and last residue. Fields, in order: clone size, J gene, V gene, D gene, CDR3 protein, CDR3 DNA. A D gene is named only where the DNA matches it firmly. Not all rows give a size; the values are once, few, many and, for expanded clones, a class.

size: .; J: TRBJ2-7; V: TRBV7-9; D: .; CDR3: CASSVGASYEQYF; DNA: TGTGCCAGCAGCGTAGGGGCCTCCTACGAGCAGTACTTC
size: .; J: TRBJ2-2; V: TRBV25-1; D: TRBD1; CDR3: CASQGAGTGELFF; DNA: TGTGCCAGTCAGGGGGCCGGCACCGGGGAGCTGTTTTTT
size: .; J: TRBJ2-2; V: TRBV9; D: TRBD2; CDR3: CASSPGGGGELFF; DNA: TGTGCCAGCAGCCCGGGAGGAGGCGGGGAGCTGTTTTTT
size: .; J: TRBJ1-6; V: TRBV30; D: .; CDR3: CAWSVSGSSYNSPLHF; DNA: TGTGCCTGGAGTGTTTCCGGGAGCTCCTATAATTCACCCCTCCACTTT
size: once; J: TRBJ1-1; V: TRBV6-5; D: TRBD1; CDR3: CASSYSAGGRGTEAFF; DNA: TGTGCCAGCAGTTACTCGGCAGGGGGCCGGGGCACTGAAGCTTTCTTT
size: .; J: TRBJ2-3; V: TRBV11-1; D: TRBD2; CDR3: CASSSAWGRATDTQYF; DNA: TGTGCCAGCAGCTCCGCCTGGGGGAGGGCCACAGATACGCAGTATTTT
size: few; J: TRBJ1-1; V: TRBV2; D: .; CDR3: CASSDGVNAFF; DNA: TGTGCCAGCAGTGACGGGGTGAACGCTTTCTTT
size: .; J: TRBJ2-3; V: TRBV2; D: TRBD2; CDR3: CASRATSGSTDTQYF; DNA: TGTGCCAGCAGGGCTACTAGCGGCAGCACAGATACGCAGTATTTT
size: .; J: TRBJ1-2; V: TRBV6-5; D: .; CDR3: CASSSLLDSTNYGYTF; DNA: TGTGCCAGCAGTTCTTTACTGGACAGTACTAACTATGGCTACACCTTC
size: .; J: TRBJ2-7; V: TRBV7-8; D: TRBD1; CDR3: CASSPGQGGNYEQYF; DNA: TGTGCCAGCAGCCCCGGACAGGGGGGTAACTACGAGCAGTACTTC
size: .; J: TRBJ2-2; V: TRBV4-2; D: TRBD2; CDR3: CASSQDLLAGAAGELFF; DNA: TGTGCCAGCAGCCAAGATCTCCTAGCGGGAGCGGCCGGGGAGCTGTTTTTT
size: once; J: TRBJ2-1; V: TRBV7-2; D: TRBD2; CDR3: CASSPGRHYNEQFF; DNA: TGTGCCAGCAGCCCCGGGAGGCACTACAATGAGCAGTTCTTC
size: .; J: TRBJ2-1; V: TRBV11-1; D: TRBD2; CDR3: CASSRTSGRLDEQFF; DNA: TGTGCCAGCAGCCGGACTAGCGGGAGGTTGGATGAGCAGTTCTTC
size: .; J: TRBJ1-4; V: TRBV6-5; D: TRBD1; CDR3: CASSETGGGEKLFF; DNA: TGTGCCAGCAGTGAGACAGGGGGCGGTGAAAAACTGTTTTTT
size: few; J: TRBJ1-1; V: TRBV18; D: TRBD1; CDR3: CASSQDTGVGAEAFF; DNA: TGTGCCAGCTCTCAAGATACAGGGGTGGGAGCTGAAGCTTTCTTT
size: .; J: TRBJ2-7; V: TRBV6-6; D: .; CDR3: CASSLQGTGEQYF; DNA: TGTGCCAGCAGCCTCCAGGGAACGGGCGAGCAGTACTTC
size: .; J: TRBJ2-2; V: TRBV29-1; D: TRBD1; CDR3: CSVEYPGQGTNTGELFF; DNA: TGCAGCGTTGAGTATCCCGGACAGGGCACGAACACCGGGGAGCTGTTTTTT
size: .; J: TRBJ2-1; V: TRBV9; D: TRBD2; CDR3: CASSVTTGTSGRAEQFF; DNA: TGTGCCAGCAGCGTAACCACCGGGACTAGCGGGAGGGCGGAGCAGTTCTTC
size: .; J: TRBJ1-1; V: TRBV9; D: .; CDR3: CASSPHDRATEAFF; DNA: TGTGCCAGCAGCCCCCATGACAGAGCCACGGAAGCTTTCTTT
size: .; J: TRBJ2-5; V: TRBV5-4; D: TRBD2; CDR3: CASSRTSGRLQETQYF; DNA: TGTGCCAGCAGCAGGACTAGCGGGAGGCTCCAAGAGACCCAGTACTTC
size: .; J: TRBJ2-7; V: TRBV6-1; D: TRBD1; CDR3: CASSDRGSYEQYF; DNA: TGTGCCAGCAGTGACAGGGGGTCCTACGAGCAGTACTTC
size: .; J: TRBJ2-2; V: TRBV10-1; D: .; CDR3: CASSGGRGASGELFF; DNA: TGCGCCAGCAGTGGGGGCAGGGGGGCATCCGGGGAGCTGTTTTTT
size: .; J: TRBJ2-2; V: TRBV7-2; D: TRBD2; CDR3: CASRSGTTGELFF; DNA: TGTGCCAGCAGAAGCGGGACGACCGGGGAGCTGTTTTTT
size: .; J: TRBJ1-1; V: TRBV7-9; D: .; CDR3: CASSSAGTEAFF; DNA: TGTGCCAGCAGCTCGGCCGGGACTGAAGCTTTCTTT
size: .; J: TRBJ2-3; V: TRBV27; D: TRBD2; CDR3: CASILRGTTSGRDTQYF; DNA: TGTGCCAGCATCCTTCGGGGGACTACCAGCGGGAGAGATACGCAGTATTTT
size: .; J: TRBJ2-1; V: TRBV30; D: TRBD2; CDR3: CAWEPLAGNYNEQFF; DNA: TGTGCCTGGGAGCCACTAGCGGGGAATTACAATGAGCAGTTCTTC
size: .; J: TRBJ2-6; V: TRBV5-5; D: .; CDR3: CASSLVLGSGANVLTF; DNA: TGTGCCAGCAGCTTGGTACTCGGCTCTGGGGCCAACGTCCTGACTTTC
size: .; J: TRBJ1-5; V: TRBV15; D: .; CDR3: CATSRGWPGGNQPQHF; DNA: TGTGCCACCAGCAGAGGGTGGCCGGGAGGCAATCAGCCCCAGCATTTT
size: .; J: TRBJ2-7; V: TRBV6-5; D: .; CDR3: CASGRGPYEQYF; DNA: TGTGCCTCCGGCCGCGGTCCCTACGAGCAGTACTTC
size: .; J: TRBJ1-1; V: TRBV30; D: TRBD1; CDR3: CAWVRTGLNTEAFF; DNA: TGTGCCTGGGTACGGACAGGCCTTAACACTGAAGCTTTCTTT
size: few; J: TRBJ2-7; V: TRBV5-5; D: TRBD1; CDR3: CASSLDGQVYEQYF; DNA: TGTGCCAGCAGCTTGGATGGACAGGTATACGAGCAGTACTTC
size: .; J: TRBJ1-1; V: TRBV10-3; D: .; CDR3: CAISNGLLNTEAFF; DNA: TGTGCCATCTCGAACGGACTCTTAAACACTGAAGCTTTCTTT
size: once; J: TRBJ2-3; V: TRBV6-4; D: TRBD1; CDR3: CASSAGTGVTDTQYF; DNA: TGTGCCAGCAGCGCCGGGACAGGGGTGACAGATACGCAGTATTTT
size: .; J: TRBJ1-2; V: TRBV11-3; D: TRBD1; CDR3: CASSLEGQAGANYGYTF; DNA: TGTGCCAGCAGCTTAGAAGGACAGGCTGGGGCTAACTATGGCTACACCTTC
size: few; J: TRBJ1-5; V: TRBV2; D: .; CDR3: CASSGVSGASNQPQHF; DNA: TGTGCCAGCAGTGGGGTTTCAGGGGCTAGCAATCAGCCCCAGCATTTT
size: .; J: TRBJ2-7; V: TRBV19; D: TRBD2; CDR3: CASSISSGSSYEQYF; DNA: TGTGCCAGTAGTATTTCCAGCGGGAGCTCCTACGAGCAGTACTTC
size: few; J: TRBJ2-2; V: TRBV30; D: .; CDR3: CAWSVLIGELFF; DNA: TGTGCCTGGAGTGTACTAATCGGGGAGCTGTTTTTT
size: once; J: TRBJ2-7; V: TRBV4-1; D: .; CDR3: CASTSDRTAHEQYF; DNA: TGCGCCAGCACCTCAGACCGGACAGCCCACGAGCAGTACTTC
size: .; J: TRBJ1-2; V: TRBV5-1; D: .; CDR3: CASSPSDSLYGYTF; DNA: TGCGCCAGCAGCCCCTCGGACTCCTTGTATGGCTACACCTTC
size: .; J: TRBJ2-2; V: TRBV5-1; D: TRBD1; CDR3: CASSLPGTGVTGELFF; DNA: TGCGCCAGCAGCTTGCCCGGGACAGGGGTGACCGGGGAGCTGTTTTTT
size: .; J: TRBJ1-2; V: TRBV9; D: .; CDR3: CASSDDRGGYTF; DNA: TGTGCCAGCAGCGACGATAGGGGGGGCTACACCTTC
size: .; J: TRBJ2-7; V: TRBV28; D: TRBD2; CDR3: CASSLETSGPHEQYF; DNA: TGTGCCAGCAGTTTAGAGACTAGCGGGCCCCACGAGCAGTACTTC
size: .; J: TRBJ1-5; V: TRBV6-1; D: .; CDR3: CASSASGSGQPQHF; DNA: TGTGCCAGCAGTGCTTCTGGCAGTGGTCAGCCCCAGCATTTT
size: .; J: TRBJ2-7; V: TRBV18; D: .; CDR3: CASSPPSRPEQYF; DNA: TGTGCCAGCTCACCACCTTCCAGGCCCGAGCAGTACTTC
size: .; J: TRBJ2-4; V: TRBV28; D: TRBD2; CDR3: CASGGGMSKNIQYF; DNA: TGTGCCAGCGGGGGGGGGATGTCCAAAAACATTCAGTACTTC
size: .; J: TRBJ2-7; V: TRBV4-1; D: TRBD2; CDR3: CASSRGGSYEQYF; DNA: TGCGCCAGCAGCCGGGGAGGGTCCTACGAGCAGTACTTC
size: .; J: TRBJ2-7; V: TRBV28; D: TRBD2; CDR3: CASNSGGSTPYEQYF; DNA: TGTGCCAGCAATTCCGGCGGGAGCACGCCCTACGAGCAGTACTTC
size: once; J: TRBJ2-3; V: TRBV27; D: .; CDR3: CASSLAGSLGSDTQYF; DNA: TGTGCCAGCAGTTTAGCGGGGTCGTTGGGGTCAGATACGCAGTATTTT
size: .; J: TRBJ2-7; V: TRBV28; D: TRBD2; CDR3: CASLSGTRAYEQYF; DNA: TGTGCCAGCCTTTCCGGGACTAGAGCCTACGAGCAGTACTTC
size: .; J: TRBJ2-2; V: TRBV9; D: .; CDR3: CASSVWLTGELFF; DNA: TGTGCCAGCAGCGTATGGCTGACCGGGGAGCTGTTTTTT
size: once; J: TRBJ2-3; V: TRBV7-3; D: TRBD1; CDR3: CASSLGQGADTQYF; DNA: TGTGCCAGCAGCTTAGGGCAGGGGGCAGATACGCAGTATTTT